This T cell receptor beta chain emerged from a study of T cell repertoires in cytomegalovirus infection (dated by TCRdb to the late 2010s). As for the study more broadly: Donor HLA type was relevant to the analysis, as public TCR beta signatures indicated carriage of CMV infection together with the matching HLA type. Broad study findings and their caveats: The ex vivo response was dominated by HLA-C-restricted CMV-specific TCR beta clonotypes, and the single most frequent clonotype in two of eight donors was supplied by these HLA-C-restricted clonotypes. Cumulative frequency of public TCR beta family members discriminated carriers of CMV infection plus the relevant HLA type in this cohort and an independent approximately 370-donor cohort.

As concerns this clonotype: This receptor's antigen is unknown. Per-base quality was not reported, and no clone a single base away is much larger than it.

TCRdb lists the instrument as Illumina HiSeq 1500. TCRdb reprocessed the public reads (quality trimming at Q25 with fastp, clone calling with MiXCR) and kept in-frame beta chains. Merged by CDR3 protein, the rows form single entries marked with the most common genes and DNA. Present in this sample are approximately 140,000 distinct CDR3 sequences, about 6.5% of which were seen just once. The ten largest account for roughly 18% of the sample. The germline V gene provides CDR1 SGDLS and CDR2 YYNGEE. Its CDR3 holds 16 amino acids, cysteine through phenylalanine. Only CDR3 DNA remains: 48 bases, in frame from the first base. The V end gives up 4 bases and the J end 5 bases, leaving 8 bases in the junction not matched to a gene.

The sequence links TRBV9 to TRBJ2-2; 10 of the junction bases match TRBD1. Sequenced: PBMCs. The TCR sequence derives from a human donor in good health (CMV status not recorded). Some clones in this sample may be carry-over from other donors' samples. The DNA is as follows: TGTGCCAGCAGCCCCCCGGACAGGGGGGGTACCGGGGAGCTGTTTTTT. Protein translation: CASSPPDRGGTGELFF.